This T cell receptor beta chain was sequenced in a study of molecular identifiers for immune sequencing clone quantification. TCRdb processed the PCR reads anew with MiXCR; each CDR3 protein has one entry. In the table there are 600,000 to 650,000 distinct CDR3 sequences, 15% to 20% of which are singletons. The V gene end was trimmed by 3 bases and the J gene end by 4 bases; junction bases not matched to a gene: 8. The V gene's germline CDR1 is LGHNA and CDR2 YSLEER. The CDR3 consists of 16 residues. General study points: Clones exceeding 20 RNA copies carried over 98% of effector molecules but under 1% of naive-cell molecules.

This clonotype was picked up many times. Its antigen is not known. Naive CD8 libraries came from approximately 20,000 to 980,000 sorted cells with 10%, 30% or 50% RNA. The CD8+CD4-CCR7+CD45RA+ phenotype defined the sorted naive CD8 T cells. Material for sequencing was naive CD8+ T cells from blood, with Jurkat cell RNA spiked in. Subset indicated: FACS-sorted CD8+CD4-CCR7+CD45RA+ naive T cells. The sequence was obtained from a human donor in good health. Some libraries in this study had Jurkat cell RNA spiked in. The genes are TRBV4-3 and TRBJ2-7; 11 nucleotides agree with TRBD2. The CDR3 DNA reads TGCGCCAGCAGCCAGGACCTGGGACTAGCGGCTTACGAGCAGTACTTC. It translates to CASSQDLGLAAYEQYF.